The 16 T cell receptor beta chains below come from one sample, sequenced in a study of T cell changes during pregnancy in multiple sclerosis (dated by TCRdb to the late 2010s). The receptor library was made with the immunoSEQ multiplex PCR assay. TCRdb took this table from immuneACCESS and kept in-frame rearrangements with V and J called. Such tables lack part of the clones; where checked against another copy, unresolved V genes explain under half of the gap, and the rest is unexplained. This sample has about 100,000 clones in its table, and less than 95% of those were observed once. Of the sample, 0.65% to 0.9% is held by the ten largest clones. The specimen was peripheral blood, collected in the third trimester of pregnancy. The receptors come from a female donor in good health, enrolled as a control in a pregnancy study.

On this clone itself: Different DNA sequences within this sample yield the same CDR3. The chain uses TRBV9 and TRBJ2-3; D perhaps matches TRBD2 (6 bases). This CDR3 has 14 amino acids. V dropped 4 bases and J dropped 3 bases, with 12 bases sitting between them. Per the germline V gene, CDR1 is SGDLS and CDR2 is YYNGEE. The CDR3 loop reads CASSPSGGTDTQYF. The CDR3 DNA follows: TGTGCCAGCAGCCCGAGTGGGGGGACAGATACGCAGTATTTT.

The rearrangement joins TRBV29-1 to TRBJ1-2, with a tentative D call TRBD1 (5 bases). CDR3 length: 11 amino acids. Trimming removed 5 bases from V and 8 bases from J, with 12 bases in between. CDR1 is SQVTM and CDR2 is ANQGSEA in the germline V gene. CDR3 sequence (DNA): TGCAGCGTTCGCGGGGCGGGGGGCTACACCTTC. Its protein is CSVRGAGGYTF.

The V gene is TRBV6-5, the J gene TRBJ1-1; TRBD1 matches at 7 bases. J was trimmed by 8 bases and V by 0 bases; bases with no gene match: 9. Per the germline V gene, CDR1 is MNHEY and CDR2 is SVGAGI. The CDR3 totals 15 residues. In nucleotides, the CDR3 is TGTGCCAGCAGTTACTCGAGTAGACAGGGTCCCGAAGCTTTCTTT. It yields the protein CASSYSSRQGPEAFF.

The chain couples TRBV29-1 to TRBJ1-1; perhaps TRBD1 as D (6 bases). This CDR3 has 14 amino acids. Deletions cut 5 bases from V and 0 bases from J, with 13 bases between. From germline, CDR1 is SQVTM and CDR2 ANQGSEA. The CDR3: CSVNEDRLNTEAFF. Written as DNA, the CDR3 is TGCAGCGTTAACGAGGACAGATTGAACACTGAAGCTTTCTTT.

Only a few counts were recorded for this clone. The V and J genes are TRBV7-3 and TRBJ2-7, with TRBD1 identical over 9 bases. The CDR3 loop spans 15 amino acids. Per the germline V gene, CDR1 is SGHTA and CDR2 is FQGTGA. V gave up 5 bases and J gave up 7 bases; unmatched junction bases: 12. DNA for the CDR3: TGTGCCAGCAGCCCCAACACCGGGACAGGGATAGAGCAGTACTTC. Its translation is CASSPNTGTGIEQYF.

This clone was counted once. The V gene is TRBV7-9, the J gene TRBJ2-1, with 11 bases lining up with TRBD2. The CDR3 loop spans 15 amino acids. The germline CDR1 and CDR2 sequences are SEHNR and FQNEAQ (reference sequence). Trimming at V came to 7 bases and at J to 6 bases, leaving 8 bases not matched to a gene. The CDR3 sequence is CASTFGLAGGNEQFF. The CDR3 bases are TGTGCCAGCACCTTCGGGCTAGCGGGGGGCAATGAGCAGTTCTTC.

CDR3 bases: TGTGCCAGTAGTATAAACTTCAAGAATGAGCAGTTCTTC. This gives the protein CASSINFKNEQFF. The chain joins TRBV19 to TRBJ2-1; no clear D gene. CDR1 is LNHDA and CDR2 is SQIVND in the germline V gene (reference sequence). The CDR3 sequence is 13 residues long. The V gene lost 2 bases and the J gene lost 7 bases, with 9 bases spanning the gap.

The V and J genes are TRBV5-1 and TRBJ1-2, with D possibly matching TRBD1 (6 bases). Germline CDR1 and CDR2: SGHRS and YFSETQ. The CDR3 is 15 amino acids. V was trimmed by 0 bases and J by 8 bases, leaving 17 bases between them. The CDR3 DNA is TGCGCCAGCAGCTTGGGTGGCCAGGGGTTTAGAGGCTACACCTTC. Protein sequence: CASSLGGQGFRGYTF.

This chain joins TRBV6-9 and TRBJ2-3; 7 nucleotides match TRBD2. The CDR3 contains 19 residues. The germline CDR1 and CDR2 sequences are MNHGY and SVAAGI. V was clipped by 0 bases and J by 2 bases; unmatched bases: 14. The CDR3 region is CASSYSKTERESYTDTQYF. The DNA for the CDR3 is TGTGCCAGCAGTTATTCGAAAACGGAGCGGGAATCCTACACAGATACGCAGTATTTT.

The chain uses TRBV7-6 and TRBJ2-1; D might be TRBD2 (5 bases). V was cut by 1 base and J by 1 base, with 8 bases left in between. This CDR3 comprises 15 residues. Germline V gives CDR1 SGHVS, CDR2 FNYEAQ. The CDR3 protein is CASSLVWTSYNEQFF. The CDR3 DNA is TGTGCCAGCAGCTTAGTGTGGACTTCCTACAATGAGCAGTTCTTC.

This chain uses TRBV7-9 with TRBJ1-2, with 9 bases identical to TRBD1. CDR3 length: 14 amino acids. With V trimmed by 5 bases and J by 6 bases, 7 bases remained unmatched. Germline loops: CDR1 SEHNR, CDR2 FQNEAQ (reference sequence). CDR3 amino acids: CASSPRDRDNGYTF. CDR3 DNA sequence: TGTGCCAGCAGCCCCCGGGACAGGGATAATGGCTACACCTTC.

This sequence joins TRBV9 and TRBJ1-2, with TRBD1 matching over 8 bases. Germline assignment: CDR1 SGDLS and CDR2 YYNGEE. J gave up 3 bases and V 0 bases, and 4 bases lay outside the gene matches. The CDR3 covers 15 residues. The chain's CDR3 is CASSVAPGQDYGYTF. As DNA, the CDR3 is TGTGCCAGCAGCGTAGCCCCGGGACAGGACTATGGCTACACCTTC.

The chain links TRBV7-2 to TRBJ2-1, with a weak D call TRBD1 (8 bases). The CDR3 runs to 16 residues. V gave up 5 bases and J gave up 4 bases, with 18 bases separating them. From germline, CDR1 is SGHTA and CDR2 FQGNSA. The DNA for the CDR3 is TGTGCCAGCAGCCGAGGCGGGGGACAGGTATACAATGAGCAGTTCTTC. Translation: CASSRGGGQVYNEQFF.

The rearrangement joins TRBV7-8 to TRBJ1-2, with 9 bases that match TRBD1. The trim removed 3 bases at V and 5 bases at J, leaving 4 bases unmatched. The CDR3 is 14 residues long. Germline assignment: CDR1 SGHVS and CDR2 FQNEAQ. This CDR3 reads CASSFVQGAYGYTF. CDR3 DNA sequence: TGTGCCAGCAGCTTTGTACAGGGGGCGTATGGCTACACCTTC.

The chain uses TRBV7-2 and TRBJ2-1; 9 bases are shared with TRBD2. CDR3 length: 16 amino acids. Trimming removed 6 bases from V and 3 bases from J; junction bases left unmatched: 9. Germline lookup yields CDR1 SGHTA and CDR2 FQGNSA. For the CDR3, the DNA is TGTGCCAGCAGTCGGAGCGGGGGGCTCTACTACAATGAGCAGTTCTTC. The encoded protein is CASSRSGGLYYNEQFF.

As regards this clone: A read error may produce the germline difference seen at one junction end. The CDR3 sequence is CVSSSLLYYGYTF. The CDR3 region has the DNA TGTGTCAGCAGCTCTCTACTCTACTATGGCTACACCTTC. The gene calls are TRBV7-2 and TRBJ1-2; D not certain. CDR1 and CDR2 from the germline V gene are SGHTA and FQGNSA. CDR3 length: 13 amino acids.